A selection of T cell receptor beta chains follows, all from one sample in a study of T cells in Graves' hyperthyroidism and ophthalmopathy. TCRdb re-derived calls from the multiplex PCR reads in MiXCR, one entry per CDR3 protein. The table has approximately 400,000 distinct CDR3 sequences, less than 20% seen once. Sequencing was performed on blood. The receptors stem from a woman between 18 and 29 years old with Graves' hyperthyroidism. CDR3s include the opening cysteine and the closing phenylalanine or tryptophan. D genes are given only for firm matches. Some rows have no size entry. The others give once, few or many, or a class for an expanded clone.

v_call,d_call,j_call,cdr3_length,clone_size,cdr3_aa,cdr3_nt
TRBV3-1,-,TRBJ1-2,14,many,CASSQGKGRDGYTF,TGTGCCAGCAGCCAAGGGAAGGGGAGGGATGGCTACACCTTC
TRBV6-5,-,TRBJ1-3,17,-,CASSYWLPGVSGNTIYF,TGTGCCAGCAGTTACTGGCTACCGGGCGTCTCTGGAAACACCATATATTTT
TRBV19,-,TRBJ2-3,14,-,CASSIGLPTDTQYF,TGTGCCAGTAGTATAGGGCTTCCCACAGATACGCAGTATTTT
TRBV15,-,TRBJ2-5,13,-,CATSQGPDGTQYF,TGTGCCACCTCCCAGGGGCCCGATGGGACCCAGTACTTC
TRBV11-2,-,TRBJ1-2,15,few,CASSLEARSLGGYTF,TGTGCCAGCAGCTTAGAGGCCAGGAGTTTGGGGGGCTACACCTTC
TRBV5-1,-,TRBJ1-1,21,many,CASSLEWWGRILEPMNTEAFF,TGCGCCAGCAGCTTGGAATGGTGGGGCAGGATCCTTGAACCGATGAACACTGAAGCTTTCTTT
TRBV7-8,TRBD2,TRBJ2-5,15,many,CASSLVAGGSETQYF,TGTGCCAGCAGCTTAGTAGCGGGGGGGTCAGAGACCCAGTACTTC
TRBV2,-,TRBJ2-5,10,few,CASSASTQYF,TGTGCCAGCAGTGCATCCACCCAGTACTTC
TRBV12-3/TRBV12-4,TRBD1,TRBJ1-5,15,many,CASSLDRRGNQPQHF,TGTGCCAGCAGCCTGGACAGGCGCGGCAATCAGCCCCAGCATTTT
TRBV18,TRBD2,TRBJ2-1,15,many,CASSPEAGGPREQFF,TGTGCCAGCTCACCAGAAGCGGGAGGGCCCAGGGAGCAGTTCTTC
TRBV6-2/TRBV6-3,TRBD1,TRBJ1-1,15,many,CASSRGTGGRSEAFF,TGTGCCAGCAGTCGCGGGACAGGAGGGAGGTCTGAAGCTTTCTTT
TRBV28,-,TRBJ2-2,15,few,CASSLTGGGTGELFF,TGTGCCAGCAGTTTGACTGGTGGGGGGACCGGGGAGCTGTTTTTT
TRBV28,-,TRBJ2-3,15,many,CASSAPGRGGHTQYF,TGTGCCAGCAGTGCCCCGGGGAGGGGGGGACATACGCAGTATTTT
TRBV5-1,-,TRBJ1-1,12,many,CASSWTGTEAFF,TGCGCCAGCAGCTGGACCGGCACTGAAGCTTTCTTT
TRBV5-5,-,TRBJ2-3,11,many,CASSSGGTQYF,TGTGCCAGCAGCTCCGGCGGCACGCAGTATTTT
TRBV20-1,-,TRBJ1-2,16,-,CSAREEGQSANYGYTF,TGCAGTGCTAGAGAAGAGGGGCAGTCTGCTAACTATGGCTACACCTTC
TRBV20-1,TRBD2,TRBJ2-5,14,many,CSAAGLAGDETQYF,TGCAGTGCTGCTGGACTAGCGGGAGATGAGACCCAGTACTTC
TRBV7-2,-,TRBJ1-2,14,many,CASSTSEVAYGYTF,TGTGCCAGCAGCACCTCGGAGGTCGCCTATGGCTACACCTTC
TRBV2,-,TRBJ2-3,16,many,CASSVRSPQTSGTQYF,TGTGCCAGCAGTGTACGTAGCCCCCAGACCTCGGGTACGCAGTATTTT
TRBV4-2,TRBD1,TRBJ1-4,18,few,CASSQGGQGAHPNEKLFF,TGTGCCAGCAGCCAAGGAGGCCAGGGGGCGCATCCTAATGAAAAACTGTTTTTT
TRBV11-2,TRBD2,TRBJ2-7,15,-,CASSLVLAGTYEQYF,TGTGCCAGCAGCTTAGTACTAGCGGGCACCTACGAGCAGTACTTC
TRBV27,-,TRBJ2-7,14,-,CASSLDGQTYEQYF,TGTGCCAGCAGTTTAGACGGGCAGACCTACGAGCAGTACTTC
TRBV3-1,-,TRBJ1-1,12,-,CASSQIGAEAFF,TGTGCCAGCAGCCAAATTGGGGCTGAAGCTTTCTTT
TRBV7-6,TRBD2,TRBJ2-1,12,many,CASSFLAGEQFF,TGTGCCAGCAGCTTTCTAGCGGGTGAGCAGTTCTTC
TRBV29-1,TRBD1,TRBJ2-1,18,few,CSFTGTVTFKGSYNEQFF,TGCAGCTTTACCGGGACAGTGACCTTCAAGGGCTCCTACAATGAGCAGTTCTTC
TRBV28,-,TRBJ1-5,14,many,CASSFRAVDQPQHF,TGTGCCAGCAGTTTCAGGGCAGTTGATCAGCCCCAGCATTTT
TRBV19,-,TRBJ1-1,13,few,CASSTRQNTEAFF,TGTGCCAGTAGTACTAGACAGAACACTGAAGCTTTCTTT
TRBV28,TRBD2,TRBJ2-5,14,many,CASSLGGRMETQYF,TGTGCCAGCAGTTTAGGCGGGAGAATGGAGACCCAGTACTTC
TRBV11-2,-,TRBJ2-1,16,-,CASSLDYPVSYNEQFF,TGTGCCAGCAGCTTAGATTACCCGGTCTCCTACAATGAGCAGTTCTTC
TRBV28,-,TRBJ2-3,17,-,CASSHYGQVRLADTQYF,TGCGCCAGCAGCCACTACGGGCAGGTCCGTTTGGCAGATACGCAGTATTTT
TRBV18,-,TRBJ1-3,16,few,CASSLKDSSSGNTIYF,TGTGCCAGCTCACTAAAGGACAGTAGCTCTGGAAACACCATATATTTT
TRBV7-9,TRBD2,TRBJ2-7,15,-,CASSFGGYLGNEQYF,TGTGCCAGCAGCTTCGGGGGGTACCTAGGAAACGAGCAGTACTTC
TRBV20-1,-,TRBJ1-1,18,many,CSARGVRVTGLTNTEAFF,TGCAGTGCTAGAGGGGTTCGGGTTACAGGGCTTACGAACACTGAAGCTTTCTTT
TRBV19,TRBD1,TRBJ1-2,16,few,CASSTLRDRGNYGYTF,TGTGCCAGTAGTACTCTCCGGGACAGGGGGAACTATGGCTACACCTTC
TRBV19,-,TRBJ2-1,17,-,CASNPGPQTSKRYQQFF,TGTGCCAGTAACCCGGGACCCCAGACGTCCAAAAGATATCAGCAGTTCTTC
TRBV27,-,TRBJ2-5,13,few,CASSFGHGETQYF,TGTGCCAGCAGTTTCGGACACGGGGAGACCCAGTACTTC
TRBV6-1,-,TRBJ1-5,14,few,CASSQGRPNQPQHF,TGTGCCAGCAGTCAAGGACGGCCCAATCAGCCCCAGCATTTT
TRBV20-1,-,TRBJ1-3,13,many,CSAPQAGGNTIYF,TGCAGTGCTCCCCAAGCGGGAGGAAACACCATATATTTT
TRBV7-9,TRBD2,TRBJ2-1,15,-,CASSSPGLAGQEQFF,TGTGCCAGCAGCTCACCGGGACTAGCGGGACAAGAGCAGTTCTTC
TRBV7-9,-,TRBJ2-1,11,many,CASDRANEQFF,TGTGCCAGCGATCGAGCGAATGAGCAGTTCTTC
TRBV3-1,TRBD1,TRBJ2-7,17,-,CASSPQGVYGGQYEQYF,TGTGCCAGCAGCCCCCAGGGGGTTTATGGCGGGCAATACGAGCAGTACTTC
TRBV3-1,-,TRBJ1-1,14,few,CASSQWGAGTEAFF,TGTGCCAGCAGCCAATGGGGGGCGGGCACTGAAGCTTTCTTT
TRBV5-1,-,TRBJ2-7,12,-,CASSQPPYEQYF,TGCGCCAGCTCACAGCCCCCCTACGAGCAGTACTTC
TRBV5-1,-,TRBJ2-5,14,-,CASSLNDGGWTQYF,TGCGCCAGCAGCTTGAATGACGGCGGGTGGACCCAGTACTTC
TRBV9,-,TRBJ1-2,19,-,CASSVFSTGTFEGYYGYTF,TGTGCCAGCAGCGTATTCTCGACGGGGACATTCGAGGGTTACTATGGCTACACCTTC
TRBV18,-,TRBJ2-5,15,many,CASSPAVGAQETQYF,TGTGCCAGCTCACCGGCAGTGGGGGCACAAGAGACCCAGTACTTC
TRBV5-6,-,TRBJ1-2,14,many,CASSFSPTNYGYTF,TGTGCCAGCAGCTTCTCTCCCACTAACTATGGCTACACCTTC
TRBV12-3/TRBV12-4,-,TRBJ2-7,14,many,CASRPGTYANEQYF,TGTGCCAGCAGACCCGGGACTTACGCAAACGAGCAGTACTTC
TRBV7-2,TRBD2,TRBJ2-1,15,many,CASSRTSGTLNEQFF,TGTGCCAGCAGCCGGACTAGCGGGACACTGAATGAGCAGTTCTTC
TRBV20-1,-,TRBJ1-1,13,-,CSARKGSSTEAFF,TGCAGTGCTAGAAAGGGAAGCAGCACTGAAGCTTTCTTT
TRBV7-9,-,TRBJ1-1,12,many,CASSLVQAEAFF,TGTGCCAGCAGCTTAGTCCAGGCTGAAGCTTTCTTT